Listed below are T cell receptor beta chains from one sample, sequenced in a study of blood T cell repertoires in COVID-19. TCRdb's copy holds only in-frame clones and misses some; the assay was immunoSEQ multiplex PCR. The table includes 210,000 or so clones, around 86% detected once. What was sequenced was PBMCs or T cells enriched from blood (not recorded which). These receptors came from a woman in her fifties or sixties with acute COVID-19. CDR3s include the opening cysteine and the closing phenylalanine or tryptophan.

CASSPTGGQAKNIQYF	TRBV18	16
CASSPFPTSGGEDEQFF	TRBV27	17
CASSPSEGRLYYEQYF	TRBV11-1	16
CSVEGGAGGYTF	TRBV29-1	12
CASSALGGNYEQYF	TRBV25-1	14
CASNLQGGLQPQHF	TRBV7-2	14
CASRPWGTGVAHEAFF	TRBV11-2	16
CASSSPGLRSSYNEQFF	TRBV7-9	17
CASSPGQVYEQYF	TRBV11-2	13
CASGLREGLNSPLHF	TRBV12-5	15
CASSLGHGTTYNEQFF	TRBV11-2	16
CASSQGRTGDYGYTF	TRBV3-1/TRBV3-2	15
CASSYSMGRGPTEAFF	TRBV6-5	16
CASSPGVETQYF	TRBV18	12
CASSYTRNTEAFF	TRBV6-5	13
CASSEVGTTGAYGYTF	TRBV10-2	16
CASSIGTSPNEQFF	TRBV19	14
CASSAVLGQNNSPLHF	TRBV19	16
CASSLVQGAWDEQFF	TRBV7-2	15
CASSLAAGEFGQPQHF	TRBV11-2	16
CASSLPGTGNLYGYTF	TRBV5-6	16
CASSSLAHRNTGELFF	TRBV28	16
CASKPLGGADDYGYTF	TRBV4-2	16
CATSFGQGGKETQYF	TRBV24-1	15
CASSLIEGQGYDQPQHF	TRBV28	17
CASSYGRDYEQYF	TRBV18	13
CASSQGQGNQNSPLHF	TRBV4-3	16
CASSTQTGGIEQFF	TRBV19	14
CASLSEQGGETQYF	TRBV2	14
CASSPRREGTDTQYF	TRBV11-2	15
CAISGGGASNQPQHF	TRBV10-3	15
CASSPDILGELFF	TRBV5-4	13
CASSPLPTSGLSEQFF	TRBV18	16
CASSQGTSSGANVLTF	TRBV3-1/TRBV3-2	16
CASLDRQQGYGYTF	TRBV10-1	14
CASSPSGANYGYTF	TRBV18	14
CASSPQYRDNAYEQYF	TRBV18	16
CASSPLTSGTQYF	TRBV6-5	13
CASSPDFAPNQETQYF	TRBV7-9	16
CASSLGEGAHTIYF	TRBV5-1	14
CASIKQGTTKNIQYF	TRBV6-5	15
CASSPYVGTVAYEQYF	TRBV28	16
CASTSGGAGVTQYF	TRBV5-1	14
CASSSDRTYEQYF	TRBV5-1	13
CSVVGTSSGNTIYF	TRBV29-1	14